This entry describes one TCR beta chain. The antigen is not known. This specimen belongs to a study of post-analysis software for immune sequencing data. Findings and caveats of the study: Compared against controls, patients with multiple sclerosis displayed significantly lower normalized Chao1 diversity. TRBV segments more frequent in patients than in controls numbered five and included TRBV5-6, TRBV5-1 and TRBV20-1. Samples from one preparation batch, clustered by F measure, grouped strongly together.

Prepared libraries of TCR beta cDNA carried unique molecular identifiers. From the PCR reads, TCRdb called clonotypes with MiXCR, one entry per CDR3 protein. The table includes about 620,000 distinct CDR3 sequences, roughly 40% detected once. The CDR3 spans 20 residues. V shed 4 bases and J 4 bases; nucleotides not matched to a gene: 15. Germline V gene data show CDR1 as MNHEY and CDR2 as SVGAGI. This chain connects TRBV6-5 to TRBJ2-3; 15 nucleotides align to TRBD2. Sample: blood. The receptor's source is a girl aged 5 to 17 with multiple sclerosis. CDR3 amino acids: CASSSGLAGGSSPGADTQYF. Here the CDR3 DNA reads TGTGCCAGCAGTTCGGGACTAGCGGGAGGCTCCTCCCCAGGGGCAGATACGCAGTATTTT.